These 28 T cell receptor beta chains share one sample of origin, sequenced in a study of identifying expanded T cells in peripheral blood. Profiling relied on immunoSEQ multiplex PCR, and the TCRdb table lists in-frame clones only, not all of them. The sample has some 80,000 clones; 70% to 90% are singletons. The sequenced sample consisted of blood. Receptor source: a person aged 18 to 69 in good health.

In its sample, this clone was seen once. The chain joins TRBV28 to TRBJ2-3, with D possibly being TRBD2 (5 bases). Trimming removed 8 bases from V and 0 bases from J, with 18 bases in between. The CDR3 totals 16 residues. CDR1 and CDR2 (germline): MDHEN, SYDVKM. CDR3 DNA: TGTGCCAGCCGGCGCCCGCCGGCGGGTAGCACAGATACGCAGTATTTT. Its protein is CASRRPPAGSTDTQYF. Drawing the rest from reference TRBV28 and TRBJ2-3, the complete variable domain is DVKVTQSSRYLVKRTGEKVFLECVQDMDHENMFWYRQDPGLGLRLIYFSYDVKMKEKGDIPEGYSVSREKKERFSLILESASTNQTSMYLCASRRPPAGSTDTQYFGPGTRLTVL.

In DNA, the CDR3 is TGTGCTAGTGGCAGGGGTCAGCCCCAGCATTTT. It translates to CASGRGQPQHF. This chain links TRBV12-5 with TRBJ1-5; D possibly corresponds to TRBD1 (6 bases). The germline CDR1 and CDR2 sequences are LGHNT and FRNRAP. The V end lost 6 bases, the J end lost 6 bases, and 6 bases lay between the germline ends. This CDR3 is 11 amino acids long. The whole variable domain, remainder taken from reference TRBV12-5 and TRBJ1-5, is DARVTQTPRHKVTEMGQEVTMRCQPILGHNTVFWYRQTMMQGLELLAYFRNRAPLDDSGMPKDRFSAEMPDATLATLKIQPSEPRDSAVYFCASGRGQPQHFGDGTRLSIL.

This chain joins TRBV10-3 and TRBJ2-7, with 10 bases aligning to TRBD2. This CDR3 is built from 13 residues. Germline trimming cut 11 bases from V and 1 base from J; bases unmatched to any gene: 5. The germline CDR1 and CDR2 sequences are ENHRY and SYGVKD. The CDR3 bases are TGTGCCGCCGGGACTAGCGATTCCTACGAGCAGTACTTC. Translating gives CAAGTSDSYEQYF.

The chain employs TRBV5-1 and TRBJ2-7; D is uncertain. V lost 0 bases and J lost 2, with 15 bases in between. The CDR3 covers 16 residues. The germline gives CDR1 SGHRS, CDR2 YFSETQ. The CDR3 region is CASSLGQADPTYEQYF. In DNA, the CDR3 is TGCGCCAGCAGCTTGGGGCAGGCCGACCCAACCTACGAGCAGTACTTC.

The chain combines TRBV6-1 with TRBJ1-5; D is unclear. Per the germline V gene, CDR1 is MNHNS and CDR2 is SASEGT. CDR3 length equals 17 residues. V was trimmed by 5 bases and J by 0 bases, leaving 17 bases between them. The CDR3 region is CASSQGRFRGSNQPQHF. The CDR3 nucleotides are TGTGCCAGCAGTCAAGGACGATTTCGAGGTAGCAATCAGCCCCAGCATTTT.

This chain joins TRBV19 and TRBJ2-7; possible D gene TRBD1, 5 bases. CDR1 LNHDA and CDR2 SQIVND come from the germline V gene (reference sequence). There are 15 residues in the CDR3. The ends were cut back, 3 bases at V and 0 bases at J, with 12 bases in the middle. The CDR3 bases are TGTGCCAGTAGTATGGGGCGGACGACCTCCTACGAGCAGTACTTC. Amino acids: CASSMGRTTSYEQYF.

The chain uses TRBV6-4 and TRBJ1-6; 7 bases are shared with TRBD1. V was pared by 5 bases and J by 7 bases, with 8 bases of the junction left unmatched. The CDR3 consists of 15 residues. CDR1 MRHNA and CDR2 SNTAGT come from the germline V gene. The CDR3 DNA reads as TGTGCCAGCAGTCCCGGGACAGCAATGAATTCACCCCTCCACTTT. It translates to CASSPGTAMNSPLHF.

V and J are TRBV5-1 and TRBJ1-1; no clear D. The CDR3 is 15 amino acids. The V end was cut by 5 bases, the J end by 3 bases, with 17 bases between. Looked up from germline, CDR1 is SGHRS and CDR2 is YFSETQ. The CDR3 DNA follows: TGCGCCAGCAGTTCCCCCCGAGGCCTGGACACTGAAGCTTTCTTT. Translated: CASSSPRGLDTEAFF.

This clone appeared a single time. The chain recombines TRBV30 with TRBJ1-5, with D unresolved. This CDR3 is built from 13 residues. Deletions cut 2 bases from V and 1 base from J, with 6 bases between. Per the germline V gene, CDR1 is GTSNPN and CDR2 is SVGIG (reference sequence). As DNA, the CDR3 is TGTGCCTGGAGTAACCTAAGCAATCAGCCCCAGCATTTT. Amino acids: CAWSNLSNQPQHF.

CDR3 sequence reads: CASSLMGDNRDGYTF. CDR3 sequence (DNA): TGTGCCAGCAGCTTGATGGGCGACAACAGGGACGGCTACACCTTC. The chain couples TRBV5-6 to TRBJ1-2, with a tentative D call TRBD1 (6 bases). The CDR3 is made up of 15 amino acids. From germline, CDR1 is SGHDT and CDR2 YYEEEE. Trimming cost V 1 base and J 8 bases, with 18 bases left between them. Full variable domain (rest looked up from reference TRBV5-6 and TRBJ1-2): DAGVTQSPTHLIKTRGQQVTLRCSPKSGHDTVSWYQQALGQGPQFIFQYYEEEERQRGNFPDRFSGHQFPNYSSELNVNALLLGDSALYLCASSLMGDNRDGYTFGSGTRLTVV.

This clone has just one count. The genes are TRBV5-6 and TRBJ2-7, with D perhaps assigned TRBD1 or TRBD2 (5 bases each). CDR1 SGHDT and CDR2 YYEEEE come from the germline V gene. Trimming shortened V by 6 bases and J by 3 bases, and 19 bases separated the two germline ends. The CDR3 has 15 amino acids. In nucleotides, the CDR3 is TGTGCCAGCACCGACCGAGGGGCCCTCTACTACGAGCAGTACTTC. It yields the protein CASTDRGALYYEQYF.

This chain links TRBV2 with TRBJ2-1; D possibly corresponds to TRBD2 (5 bases). There are 15 residues in the CDR3. Germline loops: CDR1 SNHLY, CDR2 FYNNEI. With 6 bases removed from V and 4 bases from J, the gap between germline ends came to 16 bases. The CDR3 reads CASRERVERYNEQFF. The CDR3 region has the DNA TGTGCCAGCAGGGAAAGGGTAGAGCGGTACAATGAGCAGTTCTTC.

This clone was seen more than once but under ten times. The chain uses TRBV6-1 and TRBJ1-1, with D possibly TRBD1 on 6 matching bases. V dropped 6 bases and J dropped 4 bases, with 18 bases sitting between them. CDR1 is MNHNS, CDR2 SASEGT, per germline. The CDR3 is 15 amino acids. CDR3 sequence (DNA): TGTGCCAGCAGGGGGGGCCGGGTAGGTGGCACTGAAGCTTTCTTT. As protein: CASRGGRVGGTEAFF.

CDR3 DNA sequence: TGTGCCAGCAGCTTAAGCTCACACACAGATACGCAGTATTTT. Protein: CASSLSSHTDTQYF. The rearrangement links TRBV7-9 to TRBJ2-3; no reliable D call. The CDR3 extends over 14 amino acids. Trimming took off 2 bases at V and 2 bases at J, with 8 bases between the two ends. Looked up from germline, CDR1 is SEHNR and CDR2 is FQNEAQ (reference sequence). Full variable domain (outside the CDR3, taken from reference TRBV7-9 and TRBJ2-3): DTGVSQNPRHKITKRGQNVTFRCDPISEHNRLYWYRQTLGQGPEFLTYFQNEAQLEKSRLLSDRFSAERPKGSFSTLEIQRTEQGDSAMYLCASSLSSHTDTQYFGPGTRLTVL.

J is TRBJ2-1 and V is TRBV27; D not resolved. The ends were cut back, 6 bases at V and 0 bases at J, with 18 bases in the middle. In germline, CDR1 is MNHEY, CDR2 SMNVEV (reference sequence). CDR3 size: 17 residues. CDR3 nucleotide sequence: TGTGCCAGCAGCCATCTGACCGACGCGGACTCCTACAATGAGCAGTTCTTC. This codes for CASSHLTDADSYNEQFF.

The chain employs TRBV7-8 and TRBJ2-3; 7 nucleotides align to TRBD1. V was pared by 1 base and J by 3 bases, with 7 bases of the junction left unmatched. The CDR3 has 16 residues. Germline V lookup: CDR1 SGHVS, CDR2 FQNEAQ. The CDR3 spells CASSLVDRDGTDTQYF. CDR3 coding DNA: TGTGCCAGCAGCTTAGTAGACAGGGATGGTACAGATACGCAGTATTTT.

This clone has a single count. This chain links TRBV19 with TRBJ1-4; TRBD1 might be the D (5 bases). The V and J ends lost 5 bases and 3 bases respectively, with 13 bases between them. This CDR3 is 15 amino acids long. Germline assignment: CDR1 LNHDA and CDR2 SQIVND (reference sequence). The CDR3 sequence: CASSFSGPSNEKLFF. The CDR3 DNA sequence: TGTGCCAGTAGTTTCTCGGGGCCGTCTAATGAAAAACTGTTTTTT.

The chain recombines TRBV10-3 with TRBJ2-1, with 8 bases fitting TRBD2. CDR1 ENHRY and CDR2 SYGVKD come from the germline V gene. The CDR3 is made up of 14 amino acids. V was clipped by 4 bases and J by 7 bases; unmatched bases: 6. CDR3 nucleotide sequence: TGTGCCATCAGTGGGGTTAGCGGGAAGAATGAGCAGTTCTTC. Protein product: CAISGVSGKNEQFF.

The count of this clone is one. This chain links TRBV10-3 with TRBJ1-4, with a weak D call TRBD1 (5 bases). The CDR3 runs to 14 residues. Trimming stripped 3 bases from V and 10 bases from J, with 15 bases between. Germline values: CDR1 ENHRY, CDR2 SYGVKD. The CDR3 is CAISDGARPSKLFF. The DNA for the CDR3 is TGTGCCATCAGTGATGGGGCCAGACCCTCAAAACTGTTTTTT.

The V and J genes are TRBV19 and TRBJ1-5, with 8 nucleotides matching TRBD1. The CDR3 sequence is 16 residues long. V lost 6 bases and J lost 3; bases outside the gene matches: 10. CDR1 is LNHDA, CDR2 SQIVND, per germline (reference sequence). The CDR3 DNA is TGTGCCAGTAGCCTCAGGGGGCCAGCTAACAATCAGCCCCAGCATTTT. It yields the protein CASSLRGPANNQPQHF.

This clone is a singleton in its sample. In DNA form, the CDR3 reads TGTGCCAGCAGCAAGGAGCCTGAGGAGGAGCAGTACTTC. It codes for CASSKEPEEEQYF. The chain recombines TRBV4-2 with TRBJ2-7; no reliable D call. Deletions cut 5 bases from V and 7 bases from J, with 15 bases between. The length of the CDR3 is 13 residues. Germline assignment: CDR1 LGHNA and CDR2 YNFKEQ.

This clone was recorded once. The genes are TRBV29-1 and TRBJ2-5, with unresolved D. The CDR3 is 12 amino acids. The V and J ends lost 7 bases and 4 bases respectively, with 13 bases between them. Germline V gene sequence: CDR1 SQVTM, CDR2 ANQGSEA. The DNA of the CDR3 is TGCAGCGCTGCCATTGGAACAGAGACCCAGTACTTC. Residues: CSAAIGTETQYF.

J is TRBJ2-1 and V is TRBV6-1, with D perhaps assigned TRBD1 or TRBD2 (5 bases each). This CDR3 spans 15 amino acids. The germline CDR1 and CDR2 sequences are MNHNS and SASEGT. V was cut by 6 bases and J by 2 bases, with 14 bases left in between. The CDR3 DNA sequence: TGTGCCAGCAGCCCGGGACCAGGACCCTACAATGAGCAGTTCTTC. It yields the protein CASSPGPGPYNEQFF.

The rearrangement uses TRBV5-1 and TRBJ1-4; D might be TRBD1 (5 bases). Germline CDR1 is SGHRS and CDR2 is YFSETQ. Trimming shortened V by 4 bases and J by 7 bases, and 20 bases separated the two germline ends. This CDR3 has 16 amino acids. The CDR3 nucleotides are TGCGCCAGCAGCCCCCCAACGCTGGGACGTTTTGAAAAACTGTTTTTT. It encodes CASSPPTLGRFEKLFF.

V usage is TRBV2 and J usage is TRBJ2-3, with 9 bases that match TRBD2. The CDR3 consists of 14 residues. Germline V gene data show CDR1 as SNHLY and CDR2 as FYNNEI. V shed 9 bases, J shed 0 bases, and the junction held 4 bases outside the gene matches. The CDR3 DNA reads TGTGCCAGGGGACTAGCCCCTAGCACAGATACGCAGTATTTT. It yields the protein CARGLAPSTDTQYF.

The rearrangement uses TRBV9 and TRBJ2-1; TRBD2 agrees at 7 bases. Losses at the gene ends were 1 base for V and 0 bases for J; bases not matched to a gene: 10. The germline gives CDR1 SGDLS, CDR2 YYNGEE. This CDR3 contains 18 residues. The CDR3 DNA sequence: TGTGCCAGCAGCGTATACCCCCCCCGCGGGAGCTCCTACAATGAGCAGTTCTTC. Protein: CASSVYPPRGSSYNEQFF. Based on the CDR3 plus reference TRBV9 and TRBJ2-1, the full variable domain is DSGVTQTPKHLITATGQRVTLRCSPRSGDLSVYWYQQSLDQGLQFLIQYYNGEERAKGNILERFSAQQFPDLHSELNLSSLELGDSALYFCASSVYPPRGSSYNEQFFGPGTRLTVL.

The chain recombines TRBV13 with TRBJ2-3; 11 positions match TRBD2. The CDR3 length is 16 residues. V lost 3 bases and J lost 2; bases outside the gene matches: 4. CDR1 is PRHDT and CDR2 is FYEKMQ in the germline V gene (reference sequence). CDR3 amino acids: CASSLVAGGNTDTQYF. The CDR3 coding sequence is TGTGCCAGCAGCTTGGTAGCGGGGGGGAACACAGATACGCAGTATTTT.

The chain uses TRBV4-2 and TRBJ2-1, with 13 nucleotides matching TRBD2. In germline, CDR1 is LGHNA, CDR2 YNFKEQ. J gave up 9 bases and V 1 base, and 6 bases lay outside the gene matches. This CDR3 has 16 amino acids. The CDR3 loop is CASSQGTSGSGGEQFF. The CDR3 DNA is TGTGCCAGCAGCCAAGGGACTAGCGGGAGTGGGGGTGAGCAGTTCTTC.